The next 4 T cell receptor beta chains were all read from a single sample in a study of PD-L1 blockade in urothelial cancer. Assay used: immunoSEQ multiplex PCR; TCRdb lists only in-frame clones, some missing. Seen here are about 33,000 clones, 84% observed once, and the top ten hold approximately 15%. As to time point: pretreatment peripheral blood. Sequencing used PBMCs, obtained around atezolizumab (anti-PD-L1) treatment. These receptors all come from a man in his 60s with urothelial cancer.

The chain employs TRBV20-1 and TRBJ2-1, with D unclear. Germline values: CDR1 DFQATT, CDR2 SNEGSKA (reference sequence). The CDR3 consists of 11 residues. V was clipped by 5 bases and J by 6 bases, with 8 bases between them. CDR3 residues: CSAAPGNEQFF. The CDR3 nucleotides are TGCAGTGCTGCACCAGGCAATGAGCAGTTCTTC.

Remarks on this clone: One end of the junction varies from germline; a read error may be responsible. V and J are TRBV7-7 and TRBJ2-5; 8 positions agree with TRBD1. The germline V gene has CDR1 SSHAT and CDR2 FNYEAQ (reference sequence). This CDR3 has 14 amino acids. CDR3 in DNA: TGTGCTAGCAGCAAAGGGACAGGTCAAGAGACCCAGTACTTC. This codes for CASSKGTGQETQYF.

This clone is a singleton in its sample. The chain has TRBV18 and TRBJ1-6; 7 bases fit TRBD1. The CDR3 is 16 amino acids. V lost 4 bases to trimming and J lost 4 bases; unmatched junction nucleotides: 7. CDR1 and CDR2 from the germline V gene are KGHSH and LQKENI. DNA of the CDR3: TGTGCCAGCTCACAAGAACAGGGGCCGTATAATTCACCCCTCCACTTT. Residues: CASSQEQGPYNSPLHF.

This chain uses TRBV5-4 with TRBJ1-6; 12 positions agree with TRBD1. The CDR3 sequence is 17 residues long. Trimming cost V 4 bases and J 9 bases; bases outside gene matches: 11. CDR1 and CDR2 (germline): SGHNT, YYREEE (reference sequence). The DNA of the CDR3 is TGTGCCAGCAGCCCGCCGGGACAGGGGGCGGTAGGTTCACCCCTCCACTTT. Translation: CASSPPGQGAVGSPLHF.